One sample yielded the 26 T cell receptor beta chains listed below, sequenced in a study of OX40 agonist ivuxolimab in advanced cancers. TCRdb keeps only in-frame clones here, not all; method: immunoSEQ multiplex PCR. The table lists some 80,000 clones, 65% to 90% of them singletons. This specimen was CD4+ or CD8+ T cells sorted from blood, taken in a trial of the OX40 agonist ivuxolimab. These receptors all come from an adult with an advanced solid tumor such as melanoma, head and neck, liver or kidney cancer.

The chain has TRBV7-2 and TRBJ1-3; tentatively, D is TRBD1 (5 bases). The CDR3 extends over 15 amino acids. Germline V gene sequence: CDR1 SGHTA, CDR2 FQGNSA. V shed 5 bases and J shed 0 bases, with 11 bases lying between them. The CDR3 spells CASSKGTGSGNTIYF. The CDR3 DNA reads as TGTGCCAGCAGCAAAGGGACCGGCTCTGGAAACACCATATATTTT.

V usage is TRBV4-2 and J usage is TRBJ1-1, with 9 nucleotides matching TRBD1. CDR3 size: 14 residues. Germline CDR1 reads LGHNA; CDR2 reads YNFKEQ. The junction had 7 bases not matched to a gene; V was cut back by 5 bases and J by 6 bases. CDR3 sequence reads: CASSFFDRGAEAFF. The DNA of the CDR3 is TGTGCCAGCAGCTTTTTTGACAGGGGGGCTGAAGCTTTCTTT.

This chain joins TRBV4-3 and TRBJ1-2, with TRBD1 matching over 7 bases. Germline assignment: CDR1 LGHNA and CDR2 YSLEER. The length of the CDR3 is 15 residues. The J segment lost 1 base and the V segment lost 4 bases, leaving 6 bases of the junction unmatched. CDR3 DNA sequence: TGCGCCAGCAGCCGCCACCGGGACAGTAACTATGGCTACACCTTC. It encodes CASSRHRDSNYGYTF.

V is TRBV5-1 and J is TRBJ2-7, with a tentative D call TRBD1 (6 bases). V was trimmed by 3 bases and J by 5 bases, leaving 12 bases between them. Germline assignment: CDR1 SGHRS and CDR2 YFSETQ. The CDR3 spans 13 residues. The CDR3 sequence is CASSSAQGNEQYF. CDR3 DNA sequence: TGCGCCAGCAGCTCGGCTCAGGGGAACGAGCAGTACTTC.

This chain links TRBV30 with TRBJ1-2, with 9 bases identical to TRBD1. Germline values: CDR1 GTSNPN, CDR2 SVGIG (reference sequence). The length of the CDR3 is 13 residues. As DNA, the CDR3 is TGTGCACATACCCGGGACAGGGTTGGTGGCTACACCTTC. Protein: CAHTRDRVGGYTF.

V usage is TRBV30 and J usage is TRBJ1-2; tentatively, D is TRBD1 (5 bases). Per germline, CDR1 GTSNPN and CDR2 SVGIG (reference sequence). The CDR3 runs to 12 residues. CDR3 region: CALAGGTGGYTF. DNA for the CDR3: TGTGCGCTAGCGGGGGGGACTGGTGGCTACACCTTC. The variable domain in full, with the rest retrieved from reference TRBV30 and TRBJ1-2, is SQTIHQWPATLVQPVGSPLSLECTVEGTSNPNLYWYRQAAGRGLQLLFYSVGIGQISSEVPQNLSASRPQDRQFILSSKKLLLSDSGFYLCALAGGTGGYTFGSGTRLTVV.

CDR3 bases: TGTGCCAGCAGCTTGAGGGTGGACAGATACACTGAAGCTTTCTTT. Translated: CASSLRVDRYTEAFF. The chain has TRBV5-5 and TRBJ1-1; perhaps TRBD1 as D (6 bases). The CDR3 is 15 amino acids. CDR1 and CDR2 from the germline V gene are SGHKS and YYEKEE (reference sequence). The V and J ends lost 1 base and 3 bases respectively, with 13 bases between them.

The rearrangement uses TRBV7-9 and TRBJ1-6, with TRBD1 matching 9 bases. Trimming removed 3 bases from V and 10 bases from J; junction bases left unmatched: 10. This CDR3 has 16 amino acids. Germline lookup yields CDR1 SEHNR and CDR2 FQNEAQ (reference sequence). The CDR3 sequence is CASSLPSRTGVSPLHF. The DNA for the CDR3 is TGTGCCAGCAGCTTGCCCTCCCGGACAGGGGTGTCACCCCTCCACTTT.

This sequence joins TRBV11-2 and TRBJ2-6; D is undetermined. The CDR3 covers 16 residues. The V gene lost 1 base and the J gene lost 2 bases, with 9 bases spanning the gap. The germline V gene has CDR1 SGHAT and CDR2 FQNNGV. CDR3 amino acids: CASSLAGSAGANVLTF. Here the CDR3 DNA reads TGTGCCAGCAGCTTAGCGGGTTCGGCTGGGGCCAACGTCCTGACTTTC. Full variable domain (missing parts from reference TRBV11-2 and TRBJ2-6): EAGVAQSPRYKIIEKRQSVAFWCNPISGHATLYWYQQILGQGPKLLIQFQNNGVVDDSQLPKDRFSAERLKGVDSTLKIQPAKLEDSAVYLCASSLAGSAGANVLTFGAGSRLTVL.

The CDR3 DNA is TGTGCCAGCAGCTGTAGACAGGGGGCGGCTAGCAATCAGCCCCAGCATTTT. The encoded protein is CASSCRQGAASNQPQHF. The rearrangement joins TRBV7-3 to TRBJ1-5, with 10 bases that match TRBD1. The CDR3 runs to 17 residues. Germline assignment: CDR1 SGHTA and CDR2 FQGTGA. V dropped 4 bases and J dropped 0; count of bases not matched to a gene: 6.

This chain connects TRBV5-1 to TRBJ1-2; 9 bases match TRBD1. Per germline, CDR1 SGHRS and CDR2 YFSETQ. The CDR3 covers 13 residues. V trimming: 4 bases; J trimming: 6 bases; junction bases outside the gene matches: 4. DNA for the CDR3: TGCGCCAGCAGCGGACAGGGGTTGGATGGCTACACCTTC. Translated: CASSGQGLDGYTF.

This chain connects TRBV7-9 to TRBJ2-7; D remains unclear. V lost 4 bases and J lost 6, with 13 bases in between. This CDR3 spans 13 amino acids. CDR1 is SEHNR and CDR2 is FQNEAQ in the germline V gene (reference sequence). The CDR3 DNA is TGTGCCAGCAGCTCTTCTAGACTCGGCGAGCAGTACTTC. Encoded protein: CASSSSRLGEQYF.

The chain is built from TRBV7-9 and TRBJ2-1; D possibly matches TRBD1 or TRBD2 (5 bases each). Trimming left V 1 base short and J 0 bases short, with 13 bases between. There are 17 residues in the CDR3. Looked up from germline, CDR1 is SEHNR and CDR2 is FQNEAQ (reference sequence). CDR3 loop: CASSLVWAGSSYNEQFF. Written as DNA, the CDR3 is TGTGCCAGCAGCTTAGTCTGGGCAGGGAGCTCCTACAATGAGCAGTTCTTC.

The V and J genes are TRBV7-2 and TRBJ2-5, with 14 bases matching TRBD2. Unmatched junction bases numbered 5, after V lost 3 bases and J lost 5 bases. CDR1 and CDR2 from the germline V gene are SGHTA and FQGNSA. The CDR3 runs 16 residues. CDR3 residues: CASSLGLAGAYETQYF. CDR3 bases: TGTGCCAGCAGCTTGGGACTAGCGGGGGCTTATGAGACCCAGTACTTC.

In this sample, this clone turned up a few times. This chain links TRBV4-2 with TRBJ2-1; 8 bases align to TRBD1. Germline lookup yields CDR1 LGHNA and CDR2 YNFKEQ. There are 16 residues in the CDR3. The junction had 11 bases not matched to a gene; V was cut back by 2 bases and J by 8 bases. For the CDR3, the DNA is TGTGCCAGCAGCCAACTATACCTCGACAGGGGCGATGAGCAGTTCTTC. Its protein is CASSQLYLDRGDEQFF.

The rearrangement uses TRBV19 and TRBJ2-2; unclear D gene. The germline gives CDR1 LNHDA, CDR2 SQIVND (reference sequence). This CDR3 has 14 residues. With 5 bases removed from V and 1 base from J, the gap between germline ends came to 8 bases. CDR3 DNA sequence: TGTGCCAGTAGTCTAGGGCTGAACACCGGGGAGCTGTTTTTT. This translates into CASSLGLNTGELFF.

This chain uses TRBV9 with TRBJ1-2; TRBD1 agrees at 8 bases. This CDR3 is built from 14 residues. The germline gives CDR1 SGDLS, CDR2 YYNGEE. Trimming removed 0 bases from V and 4 bases from J; junction bases left unmatched: 2. The CDR3 DNA is TGTGCCAGCAGCGTAGGAGACAGGGGCTATGGCTACACCTTC. Amino acids: CASSVGDRGYGYTF.

This clone was detected only once. The rearrangement links TRBV6-5 to TRBJ1-4; weak D call: TRBD1 (5 bases). CDR1 is MNHEY and CDR2 is SVGAGI in the germline V gene. The V and J ends lost 6 bases and 0 bases respectively, with 8 bases between them. The CDR3 runs 14 residues. The CDR3 reads CASSPTATNEKLFF. The CDR3 bases are TGTGCCAGCAGCCCGACAGCAACTAATGAAAAACTGTTTTTT.

CDR3 nucleotides: TGTGCCAGCAGCCCAGGGACCGTAGTTGAAGCTTTCTTT. It yields the protein CASSPGTVVEAFF. The rearrangement uses TRBV7-8 and TRBJ1-1; D is possibly TRBD1 (5 bases). Germline V gives CDR1 SGHVS, CDR2 FQNEAQ. V was trimmed by 5 bases and J by 7 bases, leaving 14 bases between them. The CDR3 sequence is 13 residues long.

J is TRBJ1-3 and V is TRBV13, with a possible D match to TRBD1 (5 bases). Deletions cut 2 bases from V and 3 bases from J, with 11 bases between. This CDR3 is 15 amino acids long. The germline V gene encodes CDR1 PRHDT and CDR2 FYEKMQ (reference sequence). For the CDR3, the DNA is TGTGCCAGCAGCTTACGAGGGCAGGGTGGAAACACCATATATTTT. It encodes CASSLRGQGGNTIYF. The whole variable domain, filled in from reference TRBV13 and TRBJ1-3, reads AAGVIQSPRHLIKEKRETATLKCYPIPRHDTVYWYQQGPGQDPQFLISFYEKMQSDKGSIPDRFSAQQFSDYHSELNMSSLELGDSALYFCASSLRGQGGNTIYFGEGSWLTVV.

J is TRBJ2-3 and V is TRBV13, with D perhaps given as TRBD1 or TRBD2 (7 bases each). Germline V lookup: CDR1 PRHDT, CDR2 FYEKMQ (reference sequence). V was shortened by 1 base and J by 6 bases, with 17 bases between the two germline ends. The CDR3 sequence is 16 residues long. Here the CDR3 DNA reads TGTGCCAGCAGCTTAGTCCAGGGGGGGGCCGAGGATACGCAGTATTTT. Its protein product is CASSLVQGGAEDTQYF.

This sequence joins TRBV5-1 and TRBJ2-3, with D perhaps matching TRBD1 (6 bases). The CDR3 loop spans 16 amino acids. Germline V CDR1 and CDR2: SGHRS, YFSETQ. Trimming cost V 2 bases and J 0 bases, with 13 bases left between them. The DNA for the CDR3 is TGCGCCAGCAGCTTACAGACAGGATTAAGCACAGATACGCAGTATTTT. This gives the protein CASSLQTGLSTDTQYF.

This clone has a handful of counts. The chain combines TRBV27 with TRBJ2-7; 8 positions agree with TRBD1. The CDR3 is made up of 15 amino acids. Germline CDR1 and CDR2: MNHEY and SMNVEV (reference sequence). J gave up 6 bases and V 5 bases, and 12 bases lay outside the gene matches. The CDR3 sequence: CASSAPGTGKLEQYF. For the CDR3, the DNA is TGTGCCAGCAGTGCGCCCGGGACAGGCAAACTCGAGCAGTACTTC.

V gene TRBV11-2 combines with J gene TRBJ2-7; TRBD2 matches 7 bases. The germline gives CDR1 SGHAT, CDR2 FQNNGV. V lost 0 bases to trimming and J lost 0 bases; unmatched junction nucleotides: 8. The CDR3 has 17 residues. The CDR3 protein is CASSLDGGGTNSYEQYF. The CDR3 DNA reads TGTGCCAGCAGCTTAGATGGTGGCGGGACTAACTCCTACGAGCAGTACTTC.

The chain employs TRBV5-4 and TRBJ2-7; 7 bases line up with TRBD2. The trim removed 4 bases at V and 2 bases at J, leaving 9 bases unmatched. Looked up from germline, CDR1 is SGHNT and CDR2 is YYREEE (reference sequence). The length of the CDR3 is 15 residues. The CDR3 DNA sequence: TGTGCCAGCAGCCCTGGGGAGGGCGGAGCCTACGAGCAGTACTTC. Translated: CASSPGEGGAYEQYF.

The chain uses TRBV6-4 and TRBJ1-1; D remains ambiguous. The germline V and J ends were trimmed by 1 base and 8 bases, with 11 bases remaining between them. This CDR3 is built from 13 residues. Germline V lookup: CDR1 MRHNA, CDR2 SNTAGT. CDR3 bases: TGTGCCAGCAGTGACTTTTGGGGAGGAGAAGCTTTCTTT. It is translated as CASSDFWGGEAFF.